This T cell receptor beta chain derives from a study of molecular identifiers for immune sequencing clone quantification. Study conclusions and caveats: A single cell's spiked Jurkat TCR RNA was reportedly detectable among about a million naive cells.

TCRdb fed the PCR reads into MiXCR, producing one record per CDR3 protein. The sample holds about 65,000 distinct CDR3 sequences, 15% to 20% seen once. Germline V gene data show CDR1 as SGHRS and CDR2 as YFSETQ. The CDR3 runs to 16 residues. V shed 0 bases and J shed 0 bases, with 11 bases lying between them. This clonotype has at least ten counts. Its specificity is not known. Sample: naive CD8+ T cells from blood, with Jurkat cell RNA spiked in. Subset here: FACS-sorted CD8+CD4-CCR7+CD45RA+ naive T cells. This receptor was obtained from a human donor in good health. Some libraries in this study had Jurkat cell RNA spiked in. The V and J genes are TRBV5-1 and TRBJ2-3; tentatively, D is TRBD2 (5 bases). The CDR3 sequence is CASSLEEASSTDTQYF. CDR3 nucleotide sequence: TGCGCCAGCAGCTTGGAGGAGGCCAGTAGCACAGATACGCAGTATTTT.